This entry lists 17 T cell receptor beta chains sequenced from one sample in a study of blood T cell repertoires in COVID-19. Clones were read by immunoSEQ multiplex PCR, and TCRdb kept only the in-frame ones, dropping some. This sample yields 150,000 to 200,000 clones, of which 82% are seen a single time; approximately 6.8% belongs to the top ten. Sequencing input: peripheral blood. Receptor source: a woman aged 35 to 49 with COVID-19, enrolled during active disease.

The V gene is TRBV6-5, the J gene TRBJ2-7; 7 bases match TRBD2. The V gene end was trimmed by 5 bases and the J gene end by 2 bases; junction bases not matched to a gene: 9. Per germline, CDR1 MNHEY and CDR2 SVGAGI. This CDR3 contains 15 residues. This chain's CDR3 is CASSRGGSFAYEQYF. The DNA for the CDR3 is TGTGCCAGCAGTCGGGGCGGGAGCTTCGCCTACGAGCAGTACTTC.

The J gene is TRBJ2-3, the V gene TRBV7-9; possibly TRBD2 for D (5 bases). Germline V gene sequence: CDR1 SEHNR, CDR2 FQNEAQ (reference sequence). The CDR3 totals 12 residues. Trimming shortened V by 4 bases and J by 7 bases, and 9 bases separated the two germline ends. The CDR3 DNA follows: TGTGCCAGCAGCTCCCAGCGGTATACGCAGTATTTT. Translated, it gives CASSSQRYTQYF.

The chain recombines TRBV30 with TRBJ2-3; perhaps TRBD2 as D (6 bases). Germline V gene data show CDR1 as GTSNPN and CDR2 as SVGIG (reference sequence). This CDR3 has 13 amino acids. The germline V and J ends were trimmed by 5 bases and 3 bases, with 12 bases remaining between them. In DNA, the CDR3 is TGTGCCTGGGGAAATAGCGGAACAGATACGCAGTATTTT. Translated: CAWGNSGTDTQYF.

The chain uses TRBV6-6 and TRBJ2-2; 12 bases are a match to TRBD1. J lost 3 bases, V lost 5 bases, and 10 bases had no gene match. Germline CDR1 and CDR2: MNHNY and SVGAGI (reference sequence). This CDR3 is built from 18 residues. The chain's CDR3 is CASSPSRDRGLYTGELFF. The CDR3, as DNA: TGTGCCAGCAGTCCATCCCGGGACAGGGGGCTGTACACCGGGGAGCTGTTTTTT.

This clone was detected a few times. This chain uses TRBV3-1 (or the pseudogene TRBV3-2) with TRBJ1-6; 7 positions match TRBD1. V lost 4 bases to trimming and J lost 8 bases; unmatched junction nucleotides: 8. The CDR3 sequence is 15 residues long. Germline CDR1 reads LGHDT; CDR2 reads YNNKEL (reference sequence). DNA of the CDR3: TGTGCCAGCAGCCTCCGGGACAGAAAAGATTCACCCCTCCACTTT. Translated: CASSLRDRKDSPLHF.

V gene TRBV2 combines with J gene TRBJ1-4, with a tentative D call TRBD1 (6 bases). This CDR3 is built from 15 residues. CDR1 SNHLY and CDR2 FYNNEI come from the germline V gene. Trimming cost V 7 bases and J 2 bases, with 14 bases left between them. The CDR3 spells CASKGRDTTNEKLFF. CDR3 in DNA: TGTGCCAGCAAGGGCCGGGACACGACTAATGAAAAACTGTTTTTT.

The sample holds a few counts of this clone. The chain joins TRBV3-1 (or the pseudogene TRBV3-2) to TRBJ1-2; D unclear. From germline, CDR1 is LGHDT and CDR2 YNNKEL (reference sequence). Trimming cost V 1 base and J 5 bases, with 14 bases left between them. The CDR3 spans 15 residues. CDR3 in DNA: TGTGCCAGCAGCCAAGTATCGGCGGGGAAGTATGGCTACACCTTC. As protein: CASSQVSAGKYGYTF.

The gene calls are TRBV4-1 and TRBJ1-5, with D hard to call. Germline-derived CDR1 and CDR2 are MGHRA and YSYEKL. Trimming shortened V by 0 bases and J by 9 bases, and 6 bases separated the two germline ends. The CDR3 extends over 12 amino acids. CDR3 DNA sequence: TGCGCCAGCAGCCAAGAGAGGTCGCCCCAGCATTTT. Its protein product is CASSQERSPQHF.

The chain employs TRBV18 and TRBJ2-5, with D perhaps matching TRBD2 (6 bases). The CDR3 is made up of 15 amino acids. The V gene's germline CDR1 is KGHSH and CDR2 LQKENI. Trimming stripped 2 bases from V and 2 bases from J, with 12 bases between. CDR3 sequence (DNA): TGTGCCAGCTCACCAGGTCCTGGGGGGCAAGAGACCCAGTACTTC. Translating it yields CASSPGPGGQETQYF.

This clone was seen ten or more times. The chain recombines TRBV4-1 with TRBJ2-1; 14 positions agree with TRBD2. The junction had 6 bases not matched to a gene; V was cut back by 2 bases and J by 9 bases. CDR3 length: 16 amino acids. Germline CDR1 MGHRA, CDR2 YSYEKL. The CDR3 bases are TGCGCCAGCAGCCAACAGACTAGCGGGAGGGCCAGTGAGCAGTTCTTC. This gives the protein CASSQQTSGRASEQFF.

To note about this clone: This clone may be a read error of a much larger clone one base away. J is TRBJ1-6 and V is TRBV6-5; 9 positions match TRBD1. CDR1 is MNHEY, CDR2 SVGAGI, per germline. Losses at the gene ends were 5 bases for V and 8 bases for J; bases not matched to a gene: 1. The CDR3 length is 13 residues. This chain's CDR3 is CASSRDRDSPLHF. The CDR3 nucleotides are TGTGCCAGCAGTCGGGACAGGGATTCACCCCTCCACTTT.

This clone was seen once. The chain links TRBV19 to TRBJ2-1; the match to TRBD1 covers 11 bases. This CDR3 is 15 amino acids long. J gave up 7 bases and V 4 bases, and 6 bases lay outside the gene matches. The germline V gene encodes CDR1 LNHDA and CDR2 SQIVND (reference sequence). Here the CDR3 DNA reads TGTGCCAGTAGTAACCGGGACAGGGGGGGGAATGAGCAGTTCTTC. Residues: CASSNRDRGGNEQFF. Variable domain in full (rest from reference TRBV19 and TRBJ2-1): DGGITQSPKYLFRKEGQNVTLSCEQNLNHDAMYWYRQDPGQGLRLIYYSQIVNDFQKGDIAEGYSVSREKKESFPLTVTSAQKNPTAFYLCASSNRDRGGNEQFFGPGTRLTVL.

The chain recombines TRBV27 with TRBJ2-5, with TRBD1 as a possible D gene (5 bases). This CDR3 comprises 14 residues. V lost 3 bases and J lost 0, with 8 bases in between. CDR1 and CDR2 from the germline V gene are MNHEY and SMNVEV (reference sequence). In nucleotides, the CDR3 is TGTGCCAGCAGTTTTGACAGTTACCAAGAGACCCAGTACTTC. Translation gives CASSFDSYQETQYF.

The V gene is TRBV15, the J gene TRBJ2-3; 8 bases agree with TRBD1. The CDR3 is made up of 16 amino acids. V dropped 1 base and J dropped 4; count of bases not matched to a gene: 7. Germline V lookup: CDR1 LNHNV, CDR2 YYDKDF (reference sequence). CDR3 residues: CATSRVWDRLSDTQYF. The CDR3 nucleotides are TGTGCCACCAGCAGAGTTTGGGACAGGCTGTCAGATACGCAGTATTTT.

The rearrangement uses TRBV5-4 and TRBJ1-4, with a possible D match to TRBD1 (6 bases). The V gene's germline CDR1 is SGHNT and CDR2 YYREEE (reference sequence). The V and J ends lost 3 bases and 7 bases respectively, with 16 bases between them. This CDR3 has 15 residues. The CDR3 coding sequence is TGTGCCAGCAGCTCACAACAGGGCCGCGGTGAAAAACTGTTTTTT. This encodes CASSSQQGRGEKLFF.

The chain couples TRBV20-1 to TRBJ2-1; tentatively, D is TRBD1 or TRBD2 (5 bases each). V was cut by 4 bases and J by 12 bases, with 13 bases left in between. The germline gives CDR1 DFQATT, CDR2 SNEGSKA (reference sequence). The CDR3 spans 11 residues. Here the CDR3 DNA reads TGCAGTGCTACAGAGGGCCAGGGGCAGTTCTTC. It specifies CSATEGQGQFF.

The gene calls are TRBV10-2 and TRBJ1-5; tentatively, D is TRBD1 (5 bases). The germline V gene has CDR1 WSHSY and CDR2 SAAADI. V dropped 2 bases and J dropped 0 bases, with 8 bases sitting between them. The CDR3 spans 15 residues. DNA for the CDR3: TGCGCCAGCAGTGAGGGCGGGGGTAGCAATCAGCCCCAGCATTTT. Translated, it gives CASSEGGGSNQPQHF.